Listed below are T cell receptor beta chains from one sample, sequenced in a study of T cell clonotyping in hematopoietic cell transplantation. The data were produced by immunoSEQ multiplex PCR, yet TCRdb's version contains in-frame clones alone and is incomplete. The sample has roughly 30,000 clones; 60% to 85% are singletons. Source: peripheral blood mononuclear cells, taken before stem cell transplant. The receptors originated from a woman under 40 with chronic myeloid leukemia. Some clones in this sample may be carry-over from other donors' samples. CDR3s include the opening cysteine and the closing phenylalanine or tryptophan. Each record gives: V gene, J gene, D gene, clone size, CDR3 protein, CDR3 DNA. A D gene is named only where the DNA matches it firmly. Size tells how often a clone was seen (once, few, many) or the class of an expanded clone, and some rows leave it out.

V: TRBV7-8; J: TRBJ1-5; D: -; size: -; CDR3: CASSVTYGTYHPQHF; DNA: TGTGCCAGCAGCGTCACCTACGGAACCTATCATCCCCAGCATTTT
V: TRBV28; J: TRBJ1-2; D: -; size: once; CDR3: CASSFVQIDGYGYTF; DNA: TGTGCCAGCAGTTTTGTCCAGATAGACGGCTATGGCTACACCTTC
V: TRBV27; J: TRBJ2-3; D: -; size: -; CDR3: CASSLGGARNTQYF; DNA: TGTGCCAGCAGTTTAGGGGGGGCCCGGAATACGCAGTATTTT
V: TRBV29-1; J: TRBJ1-2; D: -; size: few; CDR3: CSVRSISGGYTF; DNA: TGCAGCGTCCGGAGCATCTCCGGCGGCTACACCTTC
V: TRBV5-1; J: TRBJ1-2; D: TRBD1; size: -; CDR3: CASNEDRAYGYTF; DNA: TGCGCCAGCAATGAGGACAGGGCCTATGGCTACACCTTC
V: TRBV6-6; J: TRBJ1-6; D: -; size: -; CDR3: CASSQTATNSPLHF; DNA: TGTGCCAGCAGCCAGACAGCCACCAATTCACCCCTCCACTTT
V: TRBV25-1; J: TRBJ2-5; D: -; size: -; CDR3: CASSDRAYRAGGETQYF; DNA: TGTGCCAGCAGTGACCGAGCTTACAGGGCCGGGGGGGAGACCCAGTACTTC
V: TRBV19; J: TRBJ1-1; D: -; size: -; CDR3: CASSIVDWNTEAFF; DNA: TGTGCCAGTAGTATAGTGGATTGGAACACTGAAGCTTTCTTT
V: TRBV20-1; J: TRBJ2-1; D: -; size: -; CDR3: CSARGLHEQFF; DNA: TGCAGTGCTAGGGGTCTCCATGAGCAGTTCTTC
V: TRBV30; J: TRBJ2-1; D: -; size: -; CDR3: CAWSVLSWGGHGGSEQFF; DNA: TGTGCCTGGAGTGTACTATCGTGGGGGGGACACGGGGGTAGTGAGCAGTTCTTC